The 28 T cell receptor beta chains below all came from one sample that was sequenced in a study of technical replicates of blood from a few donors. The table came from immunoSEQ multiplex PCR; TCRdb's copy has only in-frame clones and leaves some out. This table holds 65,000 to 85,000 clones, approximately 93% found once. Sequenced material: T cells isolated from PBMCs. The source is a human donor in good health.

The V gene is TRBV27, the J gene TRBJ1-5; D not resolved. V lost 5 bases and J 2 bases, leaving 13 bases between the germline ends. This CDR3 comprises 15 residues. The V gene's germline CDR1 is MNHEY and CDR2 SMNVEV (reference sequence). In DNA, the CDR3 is TGTGCCAGCAGTAGACGGAACGGGGGCAATCAGCCCCAGCATTTT. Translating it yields CASSRRNGGNQPQHF.

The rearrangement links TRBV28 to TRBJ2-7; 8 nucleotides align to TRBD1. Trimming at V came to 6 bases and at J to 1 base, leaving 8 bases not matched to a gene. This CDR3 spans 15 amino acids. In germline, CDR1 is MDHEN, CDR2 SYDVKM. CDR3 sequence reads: CASSLPRDRSYEQYF. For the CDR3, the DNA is TGTGCCAGCAGCTTACCTAGGGACAGGTCCTACGAGCAGTACTTC. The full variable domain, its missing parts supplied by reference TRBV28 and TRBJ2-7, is DVKVTQSSRYLVKRTGEKVFLECVQDMDHENMFWYRQDPGLGLRLIYFSYDVKMKEKGDIPEGYSVSREKKERFSLILESASTNQTSMYLCASSLPRDRSYEQYFGPGTRLTVT.

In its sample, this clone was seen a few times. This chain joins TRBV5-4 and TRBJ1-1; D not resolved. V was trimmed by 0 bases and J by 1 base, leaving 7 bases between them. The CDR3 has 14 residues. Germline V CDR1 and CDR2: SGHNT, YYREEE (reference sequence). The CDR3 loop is CASSLAVENTEAFF. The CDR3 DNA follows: TGTGCCAGCAGCTTGGCGGTAGAGAACACTGAAGCTTTCTTT.

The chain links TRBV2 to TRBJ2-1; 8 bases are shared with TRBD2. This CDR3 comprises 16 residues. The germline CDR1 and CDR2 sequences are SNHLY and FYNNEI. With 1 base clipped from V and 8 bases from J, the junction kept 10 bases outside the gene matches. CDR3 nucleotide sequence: TGTGCCAGCAGTGAAGTCCCAGCGGGAGTATATCATGAGCAGTTCTTC. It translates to CASSEVPAGVYHEQFF.

As DNA, the CDR3 is TGTGCCAGCAGCCCACAGTCCCGGGACAGGGACGATCAGCCCCAGCATTTT. Amino acid sequence: CASSPQSRDRDDQPQHF. The V gene is TRBV5-5, the J gene TRBJ1-5; 9 bases line up with TRBD1. The CDR3 is 17 amino acids. Germline values: CDR1 SGHKS, CDR2 YYEKEE (reference sequence). V gave up 4 bases and J gave up 5 bases; unmatched junction bases: 13.

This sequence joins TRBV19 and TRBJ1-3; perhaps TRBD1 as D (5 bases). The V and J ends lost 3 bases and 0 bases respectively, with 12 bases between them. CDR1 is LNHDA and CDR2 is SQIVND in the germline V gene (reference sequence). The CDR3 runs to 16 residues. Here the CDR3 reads CASSIGGSYSGNTIYF. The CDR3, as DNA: TGTGCCAGTAGTATCGGGGGGTCATACTCTGGAAACACCATATATTTT.

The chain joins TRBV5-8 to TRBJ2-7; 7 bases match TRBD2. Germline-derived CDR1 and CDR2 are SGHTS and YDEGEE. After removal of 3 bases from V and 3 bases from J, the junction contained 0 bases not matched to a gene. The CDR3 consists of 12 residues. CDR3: CASSWTSYEQYF. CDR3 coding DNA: TGTGCCAGCAGCTGGACTAGCTACGAGCAGTACTTC.

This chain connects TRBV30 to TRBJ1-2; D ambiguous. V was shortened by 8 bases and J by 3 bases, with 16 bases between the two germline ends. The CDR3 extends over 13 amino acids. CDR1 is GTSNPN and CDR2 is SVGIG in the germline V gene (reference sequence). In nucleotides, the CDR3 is TGTGCCGGTTCCTCGGGGAGGGACTATGGCTACACCTTC. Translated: CAGSSGRDYGYTF.

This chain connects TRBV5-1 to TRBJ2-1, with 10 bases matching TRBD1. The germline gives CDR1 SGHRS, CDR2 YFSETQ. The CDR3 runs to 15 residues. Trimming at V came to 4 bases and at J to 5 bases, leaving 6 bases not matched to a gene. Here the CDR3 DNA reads TGCGCCAGCAGCCAGGGACAGGGGTCTCACAATGAGCAGTTCTTC. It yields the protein CASSQGQGSHNEQFF.

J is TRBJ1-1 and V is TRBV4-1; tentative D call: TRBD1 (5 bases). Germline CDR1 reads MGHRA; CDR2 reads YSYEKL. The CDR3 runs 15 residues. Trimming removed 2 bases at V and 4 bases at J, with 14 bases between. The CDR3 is CASSQSRGVATEAFF. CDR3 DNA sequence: TGCGCCAGCAGCCAATCACGGGGGGTGGCCACTGAAGCTTTCTTT.

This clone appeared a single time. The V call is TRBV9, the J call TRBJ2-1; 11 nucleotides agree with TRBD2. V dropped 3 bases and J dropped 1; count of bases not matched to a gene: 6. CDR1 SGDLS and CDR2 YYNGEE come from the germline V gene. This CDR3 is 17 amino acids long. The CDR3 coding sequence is TGTGCCAGCAGCGATAAGGGACTAGCGGAGTCCTACAATGAGCAGTTCTTC. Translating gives CASSDKGLAESYNEQFF.

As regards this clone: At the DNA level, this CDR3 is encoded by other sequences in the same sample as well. This chain's CDR3 is CASSEASSYNEQFF. The CDR3 DNA is TGTGCCAGCAGTGAGGCTAGCTCCTACAATGAGCAGTTCTTC. This rearrangement joins TRBV6-1 to TRBJ2-1, with unresolved D. Trimming pared 3 bases from V and 0 bases from J, leaving 6 bases between. Germline CDR1 reads MNHNS; CDR2 reads SASEGT. The CDR3 length is 14 residues.

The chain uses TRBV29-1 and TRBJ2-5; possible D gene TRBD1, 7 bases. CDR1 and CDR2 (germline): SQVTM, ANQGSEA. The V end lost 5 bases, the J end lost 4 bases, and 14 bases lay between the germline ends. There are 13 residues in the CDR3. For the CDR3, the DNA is TGCAGCGTTAACAGGGGAGGTGCAGAGACCCAGTACTTC. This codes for CSVNRGGAETQYF.

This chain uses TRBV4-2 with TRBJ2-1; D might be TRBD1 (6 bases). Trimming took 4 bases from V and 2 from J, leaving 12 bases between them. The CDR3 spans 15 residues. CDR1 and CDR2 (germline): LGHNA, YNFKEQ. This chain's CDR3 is CASSPRQDTYNEQFF. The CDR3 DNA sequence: TGTGCCAGCAGCCCCCGACAGGACACCTACAATGAGCAGTTCTTC.

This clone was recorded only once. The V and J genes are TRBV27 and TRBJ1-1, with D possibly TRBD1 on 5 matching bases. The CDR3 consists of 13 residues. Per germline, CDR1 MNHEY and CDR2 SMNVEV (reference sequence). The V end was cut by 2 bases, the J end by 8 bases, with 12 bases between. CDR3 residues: CASSLKAAGEAFF. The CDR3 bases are TGTGCCAGCAGTTTAAAGGCGGCAGGGGAAGCTTTCTTT.

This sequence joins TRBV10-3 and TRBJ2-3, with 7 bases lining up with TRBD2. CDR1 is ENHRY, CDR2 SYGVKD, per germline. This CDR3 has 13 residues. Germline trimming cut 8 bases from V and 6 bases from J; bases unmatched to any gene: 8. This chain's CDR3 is CAIGAGLADTQYF. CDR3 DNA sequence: TGTGCCATCGGAGCGGGATTGGCTGATACGCAGTATTTT.

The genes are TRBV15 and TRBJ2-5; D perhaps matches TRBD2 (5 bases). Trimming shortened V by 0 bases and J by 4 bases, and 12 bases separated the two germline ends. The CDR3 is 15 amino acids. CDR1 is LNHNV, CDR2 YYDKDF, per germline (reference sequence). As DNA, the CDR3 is TGTGCCACCAGCAGAGATTCGGGGTCTGGAGAGACCCAGTACTTC. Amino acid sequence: CATSRDSGSGETQYF.

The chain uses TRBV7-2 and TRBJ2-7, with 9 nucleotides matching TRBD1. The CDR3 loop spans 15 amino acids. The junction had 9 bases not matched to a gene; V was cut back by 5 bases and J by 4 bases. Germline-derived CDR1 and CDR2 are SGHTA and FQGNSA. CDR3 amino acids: CASSPGTGRGYEQYF. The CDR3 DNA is TGTGCCAGCAGCCCAGGGACAGGGAGAGGGTACGAGCAGTACTTC.

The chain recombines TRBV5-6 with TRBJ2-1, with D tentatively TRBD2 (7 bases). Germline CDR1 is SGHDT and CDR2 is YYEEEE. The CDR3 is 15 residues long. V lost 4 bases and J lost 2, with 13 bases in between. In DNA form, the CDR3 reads TGTGCCAGCAGCCTGGAGGGGGGGCCCTACAATGAGCAGTTCTTC. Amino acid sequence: CASSLEGGPYNEQFF.

The CDR3 region has the DNA TGTGCCAGTAGCCCCCTTGGACAGGGGCTCTACGAGCAGTACTTC. This gives the protein CASSPLGQGLYEQYF. This chain connects TRBV19 to TRBJ2-7; 9 bases are a match to TRBD1. The CDR3 extends over 15 amino acids. Germline values: CDR1 LNHDA, CDR2 SQIVND (reference sequence). The junction had 9 bases not matched to a gene; V was cut back by 6 bases and J by 3 bases.

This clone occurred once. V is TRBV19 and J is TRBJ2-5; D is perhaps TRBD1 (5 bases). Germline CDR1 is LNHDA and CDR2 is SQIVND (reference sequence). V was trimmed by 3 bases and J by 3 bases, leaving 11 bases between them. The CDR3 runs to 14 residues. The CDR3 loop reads CASSIRVGKETQYF. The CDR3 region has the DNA TGTGCCAGTAGTATCAGGGTGGGTAAAGAGACCCAGTACTTC.

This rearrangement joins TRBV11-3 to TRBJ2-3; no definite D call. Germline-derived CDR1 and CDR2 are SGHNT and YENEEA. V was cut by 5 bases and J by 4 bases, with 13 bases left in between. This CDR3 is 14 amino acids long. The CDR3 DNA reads TGTGCCAGCAGCCTGATTCGGAGAGCAGATACGCAGTATTTT. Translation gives CASSLIRRADTQYF.

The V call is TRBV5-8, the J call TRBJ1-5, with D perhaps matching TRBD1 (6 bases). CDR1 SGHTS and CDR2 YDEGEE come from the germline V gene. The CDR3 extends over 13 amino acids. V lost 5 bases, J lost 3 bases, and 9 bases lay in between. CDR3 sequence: CASSDRNNQPQHF. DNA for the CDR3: TGTGCCAGCAGTGACAGGAACAATCAGCCCCAGCATTTT.

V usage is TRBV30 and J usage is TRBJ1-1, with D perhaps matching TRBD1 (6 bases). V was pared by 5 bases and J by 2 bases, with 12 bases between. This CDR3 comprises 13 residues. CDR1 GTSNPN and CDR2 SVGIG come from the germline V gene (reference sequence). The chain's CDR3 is CAWGKQGNTEAFF. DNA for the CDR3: TGTGCCTGGGGTAAACAGGGTAACACTGAAGCTTTCTTT.

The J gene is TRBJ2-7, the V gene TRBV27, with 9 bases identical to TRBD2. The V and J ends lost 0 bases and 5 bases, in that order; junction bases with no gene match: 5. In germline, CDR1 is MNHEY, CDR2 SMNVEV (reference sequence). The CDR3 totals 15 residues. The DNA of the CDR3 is TGTGCCAGCAGTTTATCTAGCGGGGGAAGGCACGAGCAGTACTTC. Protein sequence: CASSLSSGGRHEQYF.

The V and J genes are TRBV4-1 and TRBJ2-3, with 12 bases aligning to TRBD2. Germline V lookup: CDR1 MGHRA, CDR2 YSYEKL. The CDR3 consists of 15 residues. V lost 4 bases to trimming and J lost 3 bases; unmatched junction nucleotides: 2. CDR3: CASSLTSGGTDTQYF. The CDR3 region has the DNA TGCGCCAGCAGCCTGACTAGCGGGGGAACAGATACGCAGTATTTT.

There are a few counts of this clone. CDR3 sequence reads: CASSIRTGEQPQHF. DNA of the CDR3: TGTGCCAGTAGTATAAGAACAGGGGAACAGCCCCAGCATTTT. The rearrangement links TRBV19 to TRBJ1-5; 7 nucleotides align to TRBD1. With V trimmed by 2 bases and J by 7 bases, 5 bases remained unmatched. CDR3 length equals 14 residues. Germline assignment: CDR1 LNHDA and CDR2 SQIVND (reference sequence).

CDR3 sequence reads: CASSQETGGGEKLFF. The CDR3 DNA sequence: TGTGCCAGCAGCCAAGAGACAGGGGGGGGTGAAAAACTGTTTTTT. The chain joins TRBV4-2 to TRBJ1-4, with 9 positions matching TRBD1. V shed 0 bases and J 7 bases; nucleotides not matched to a gene: 3. Germline assignment: CDR1 LGHNA and CDR2 YNFKEQ. CDR3 length: 15 residues.